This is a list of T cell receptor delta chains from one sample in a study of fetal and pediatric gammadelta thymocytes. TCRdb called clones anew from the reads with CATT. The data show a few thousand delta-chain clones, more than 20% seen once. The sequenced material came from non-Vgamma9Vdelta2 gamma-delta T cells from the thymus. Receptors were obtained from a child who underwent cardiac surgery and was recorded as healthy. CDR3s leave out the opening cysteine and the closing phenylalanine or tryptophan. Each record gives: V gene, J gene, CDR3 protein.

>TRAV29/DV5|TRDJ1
AAIAGSSQLGVQYTDKLI
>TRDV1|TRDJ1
ALGDPGGNYYCDTDKLI
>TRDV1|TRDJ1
ALGGLYLWGLTDKLI
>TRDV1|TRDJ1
ALGEAYAPLGGYDSWTLYTDKLI
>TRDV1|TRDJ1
ALGEPFFPNTDKLI
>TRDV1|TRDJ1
ALGELVGSGGYTPPSLNTDKLI
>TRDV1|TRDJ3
ALGEPPSSTGGSSSWDTRQMF
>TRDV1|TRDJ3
ALGEHIPVLGGVKTSWDTRQMF
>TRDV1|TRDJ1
ALGGTPPSQPTDKLI
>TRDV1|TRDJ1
ALGAKFPTRPLLGDPNTKTDKLI
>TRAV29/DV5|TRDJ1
AASARTSLRGGGYTDKLI
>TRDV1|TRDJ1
ALGDTRPSLYYTDKLI
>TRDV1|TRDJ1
ALGAYFLPGGDSTDKLI
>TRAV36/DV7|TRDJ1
AVRSLPLYWGAYTDKLI
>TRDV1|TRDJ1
ALGESAPTEYWGSEGTDKLI
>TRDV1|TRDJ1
ALGDLILTGGSYTDKLI
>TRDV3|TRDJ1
ASAVLYWGRVTDKLI
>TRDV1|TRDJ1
ALGEFSVLRAFRTGGYAPYTDKLI
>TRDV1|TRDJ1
ALGNYHTPSFVMGTEPTDKLI
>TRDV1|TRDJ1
ALGELTFLRNGGTLYTDKLI
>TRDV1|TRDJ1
ALGELLLPTGDTRFKYTDKLI
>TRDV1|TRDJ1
ALGEFLMGDRGDSPKLI
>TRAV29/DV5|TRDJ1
AASANWGIRPTDKLI